These T cell receptor beta chains were read from a single sample in a study of cytomegalovirus exposure and HLA in healthy donors. Produced via immunoSEQ multiplex PCR; TCRdb's table is partial and in-frame only. Of about 130,000 clones detected, approximately 94% appear once; the ten largest clones hold roughly 1.3%. The sequencing sample was made of PBMCs. Receptor source: a woman aged 18-29 years in good health and CMV-seronegative. Each CDR3 is given with its conserved first and last residue. Fields, in order: V gene, clone size, D gene, J gene, CDR3 DNA, CDR3 protein. A D gene is named only where the DNA matches it firmly. The size field is filled for only some rows; it gives once, few, many or a size class.

v_call: TRBV7-6
clone_size: NA
d_call: NA
j_call: TRBJ1-1
cdr3_nt: TGTGCCAGCAGCGTTTCACAGGGCGCTGAAGCTTTCTTT
cdr3_aa: CASSVSQGAEAFF

v_call: TRBV6-5
clone_size: NA
d_call: NA
j_call: TRBJ2-7
cdr3_nt: TGTGCCAGCAGCCCACAGGCGCATTACGAGCAGTACTTC
cdr3_aa: CASSPQAHYEQYF

v_call: TRBV7-3
clone_size: NA
d_call: TRBD1
j_call: TRBJ1-1
cdr3_nt: TGTGCCAGCAGCAAAGACAGGGACACTGAAGCTTTCTTT
cdr3_aa: CASSKDRDTEAFF

v_call: TRBV10-2
clone_size: NA
d_call: TRBD1
j_call: TRBJ1-1
cdr3_nt: TGCGCCAGCAGTGGAGGAGGACAGGGATTGAACACTGAAGCTTTCTTT
cdr3_aa: CASSGGGQGLNTEAFF

v_call: TRBV10-2
clone_size: NA
d_call: NA
j_call: TRBJ1-3
cdr3_nt: TGCGCCAGCAGTGAGAGCCCAGGGGCAGGAAACACCATATATTTT
cdr3_aa: CASSESPGAGNTIYF

v_call: TRBV21-1
clone_size: once
d_call: NA
j_call: TRBJ1-2
cdr3_nt: TGTGCCAGAGGGACAAGAAGGGGAGGCTACACCTTC
cdr3_aa: CARGTRRGGYTF

v_call: TRBV7-9
clone_size: once
d_call: NA
j_call: TRBJ2-1
cdr3_nt: TGTGCCAGCAGTCCAGGGAGGTCCTACAATGAGCAGTTCTTC
cdr3_aa: CASSPGRSYNEQFF

v_call: TRBV7-2
clone_size: NA
d_call: NA
j_call: TRBJ1-6
cdr3_nt: TGTGCCAGCAGCCGGCGAGAAGGAGTCCCCCTCCACTTT
cdr3_aa: CASSRREGVPLHF

v_call: TRBV6-1
clone_size: NA
d_call: NA
j_call: TRBJ1-1
cdr3_nt: TGTGCCAGCAGCAAGGACATATTAAACACTGAAGCTTTCTTT
cdr3_aa: CASSKDILNTEAFF

v_call: TRBV30
clone_size: NA
d_call: NA
j_call: TRBJ2-1
cdr3_nt: TGTGCCTGGATGGGGGGGCCCTACAATGAGCAGTTCTTC
cdr3_aa: CAWMGGPYNEQFF

v_call: TRBV2
clone_size: NA
d_call: NA
j_call: TRBJ2-1
cdr3_nt: TGTGCCAGCAGTGCACGGGAACAGCAGTTCTTC
cdr3_aa: CASSAREQQFF

v_call: TRBV28
clone_size: NA
d_call: TRBD2
j_call: TRBJ2-1
cdr3_nt: TGTGCCAGCAGTGGAAGACTAGCGGGAAGATCCTACAATGAGCAGTTCTTC
cdr3_aa: CASSGRLAGRSYNEQFF

v_call: TRBV30
clone_size: NA
d_call: NA
j_call: TRBJ2-5
cdr3_nt: TGTGCCTGGAGTGTCCTACCCAGGGGCCCACAAGAGACCCAGTACTTC
cdr3_aa: CAWSVLPRGPQETQYF

v_call: TRBV21-1
clone_size: NA
d_call: NA
j_call: TRBJ2-7
cdr3_nt: TGTGCCAGCAGCAAAGAAGAGGGAACAGGGGGCGCGCGGGACCCCTACGAGCAGTACTTC
cdr3_aa: CASSKEEGTGGARDPYEQYF

v_call: TRBV5-1
clone_size: NA
d_call: TRBD1
j_call: TRBJ1-1
cdr3_nt: TGCGCCAGCAGTACCGGACAGGACTTGAACACTGAAGCTTTCTTT
cdr3_aa: CASSTGQDLNTEAFF

v_call: TRBV5-4
clone_size: NA
d_call: NA
j_call: TRBJ1-1
cdr3_nt: TGTGCCAGCAGCCCCCGTCAGGACACCGAAGCTTTCTTT
cdr3_aa: CASSPRQDTEAFF

v_call: TRBV7-9
clone_size: NA
d_call: NA
j_call: TRBJ2-7
cdr3_nt: TGTGCCAGCAGCTTCTTTGACGAGCAGTACTTC
cdr3_aa: CASSFFDEQYF

v_call: TRBV28
clone_size: NA
d_call: TRBD2
j_call: TRBJ2-3
cdr3_nt: TGTGCCAGCAGTTACCTTAGCGGGGGAGCAGATACGCAGTATTTT
cdr3_aa: CASSYLSGGADTQYF

v_call: TRBV4-1
clone_size: NA
d_call: TRBD1
j_call: TRBJ1-1
cdr3_nt: TGCGCCAGCAGCCGCGCGGACAGGGGGAACACTGAAGCTTTCTTT
cdr3_aa: CASSRADRGNTEAFF

v_call: TRBV5-8
clone_size: NA
d_call: NA
j_call: TRBJ2-3
cdr3_nt: TGTGCCAGCAGCTTGGGGGGGCCTAGCACAGATACGCAGTATTTT
cdr3_aa: CASSLGGPSTDTQYF

v_call: TRBV5-6
clone_size: NA
d_call: TRBD1
j_call: TRBJ2-7
cdr3_nt: TGTGCCAGCAGCTCCGGGACAGGGATGTACGAGCAGTACTTC
cdr3_aa: CASSSGTGMYEQYF

v_call: TRBV19
clone_size: NA
d_call: TRBD2
j_call: TRBJ2-3
cdr3_nt: TGTGCCAGTACCCCTCAGCGGGGGGGCCGGACAGATACGCAGTATTTT
cdr3_aa: CASTPQRGGRTDTQYF

v_call: TRBV30
clone_size: NA
d_call: NA
j_call: TRBJ1-4
cdr3_nt: TGTGCCTGGAGTGTACGGGGTGAAAAACTGTTTTTT
cdr3_aa: CAWSVRGEKLFF

v_call: TRBV6-5
clone_size: once
d_call: TRBD2
j_call: TRBJ2-7
cdr3_nt: TGTGCCAGCAGTTATGGGAGGGTTTCCTACGAGCAGTACTTC
cdr3_aa: CASSYGRVSYEQYF

v_call: TRBV2
clone_size: NA
d_call: TRBD1
j_call: TRBJ1-5
cdr3_nt: TGTGCCAGCAGTCTGGACAGGGTAAATCAGCCCCAGCATTTT
cdr3_aa: CASSLDRVNQPQHF

v_call: TRBV19
clone_size: few
d_call: NA
j_call: TRBJ1-2
cdr3_nt: TGTGCCAGTAGTATTCCGGACAGATCAAACTATGGCTACACCTTC
cdr3_aa: CASSIPDRSNYGYTF

v_call: TRBV5-6
clone_size: NA
d_call: NA
j_call: TRBJ2-7
cdr3_nt: TGTGCCAGCAGCTTTAGAGGACACAACTCCTACGAGCAGTACTTC
cdr3_aa: CASSFRGHNSYEQYF

v_call: TRBV2
clone_size: NA
d_call: TRBD1
j_call: TRBJ2-5
cdr3_nt: TGTGCCAGCAGATTGGACAGGGGTGAACCGGTCCAGACCCAGTACTTC
cdr3_aa: CASRLDRGEPVQTQYF

v_call: TRBV6-5
clone_size: NA
d_call: NA
j_call: TRBJ1-6
cdr3_nt: TGTGCCAGCAGCCTCAGTATCTATAATTCACCCCTCCACTTT
cdr3_aa: CASSLSIYNSPLHF

v_call: TRBV13
clone_size: NA
d_call: NA
j_call: TRBJ2-7
cdr3_nt: TGTGCCAGCACCCAGGGGGGTTTCTCCTACGAGCAGTACTTC
cdr3_aa: CASTQGGFSYEQYF

v_call: TRBV5-1
clone_size: NA
d_call: TRBD2
j_call: TRBJ2-1
cdr3_nt: TGCGCCAGCAATAGAGGACAGAGCGGGGGGGCCACTCCTGAGCAGTTCTTC
cdr3_aa: CASNRGQSGGATPEQFF

v_call: TRBV27
clone_size: NA
d_call: TRBD1
j_call: TRBJ2-7
cdr3_nt: TGTGCCAGCAGTTTAGGGACAGGGGCGGTGTACGAGCAGTACTTC
cdr3_aa: CASSLGTGAVYEQYF

v_call: TRBV13
clone_size: NA
d_call: TRBD1
j_call: TRBJ1-2
cdr3_nt: TGTGCCAGCAGCTCAGGACAGGGGAACGAGGATGGCTACACCTTC
cdr3_aa: CASSSGQGNEDGYTF

v_call: TRBV19
clone_size: NA
d_call: NA
j_call: TRBJ1-5
cdr3_nt: TGTGCCAGTAGTATAGATCTATCCAGACTCTGGCCCCAGCATTTT
cdr3_aa: CASSIDLSRLWPQHF

v_call: TRBV9
clone_size: once
d_call: TRBD2
j_call: TRBJ2-1
cdr3_nt: TGTGCCAGCAGCCCGCGACTAGCGGGAGTAGGTAATGAGCAGTTCTTC
cdr3_aa: CASSPRLAGVGNEQFF

v_call: TRBV18
clone_size: NA
d_call: TRBD2
j_call: TRBJ2-1
cdr3_nt: TGTGCCAGCTCATCCGGAAGGACTAGCGGGGCTTCGGCCAATGAGCAGTTCTTC
cdr3_aa: CASSSGRTSGASANEQFF

v_call: TRBV6-1
clone_size: once
d_call: TRBD1
j_call: TRBJ1-1
cdr3_nt: TGTGCCAGCAAACGACAGGGGAACACTGAAGCTTTCTTT
cdr3_aa: CASKRQGNTEAFF

v_call: TRBV28
clone_size: NA
d_call: TRBD1
j_call: TRBJ2-7
cdr3_nt: TGTGCCAGCAGCCGGGACGGACAGGGGGCGGGCTACGAGCAGTACTTC
cdr3_aa: CASSRDGQGAGYEQYF

v_call: TRBV7-9
clone_size: NA
d_call: NA
j_call: TRBJ1-2
cdr3_nt: TGTGCCAGCAGCTTACGTCCAGGGTCCGACTATGGCTACACCTTC
cdr3_aa: CASSLRPGSDYGYTF

v_call: TRBV4-2
clone_size: NA
d_call: NA
j_call: TRBJ2-5
cdr3_nt: TGTGCCAGCAGCCAAAGGCCAGGACCTCCGGGGGAGACCCAGTACTTC
cdr3_aa: CASSQRPGPPGETQYF

v_call: TRBV7-9
clone_size: NA
d_call: NA
j_call: TRBJ2-7
cdr3_nt: TGTGCCAGCAGCTCTGGACACGGAGTACTCTACGAGCAGTACTTC
cdr3_aa: CASSSGHGVLYEQYF

v_call: TRBV7-2
clone_size: NA
d_call: TRBD2
j_call: TRBJ2-7
cdr3_nt: TGTGCCAGCAGCTTAGGTAGCGGGTATGATATCGAGCAGTACTTC
cdr3_aa: CASSLGSGYDIEQYF

v_call: TRBV7-2
clone_size: NA
d_call: NA
j_call: TRBJ1-1
cdr3_nt: TGTGCCAGCAGCTTACAGGCGTCGGTCACTGAAGCTTTCTTT
cdr3_aa: CASSLQASVTEAFF

v_call: TRBV6-1
clone_size: NA
d_call: NA
j_call: TRBJ2-7
cdr3_nt: TGTGCCAGCAGTGAATTTTTCTCCCGCGAGCAGTACTTC
cdr3_aa: CASSEFFSREQYF

v_call: TRBV14
clone_size: NA
d_call: TRBD2
j_call: TRBJ2-1
cdr3_nt: TGTGCCAGCAGCCAAGCTAGCGGGGGTAGCTCCTACAATGAGCAGTTCTTC
cdr3_aa: CASSQASGGSSYNEQFF

v_call: TRBV2
clone_size: NA
d_call: TRBD2
j_call: TRBJ2-3
cdr3_nt: TGTGCCAGCAGTAAGACTAGCACGGGTCCCACGCAGTATTTT
cdr3_aa: CASSKTSTGPTQYF

v_call: TRBV7-9
clone_size: NA
d_call: NA
j_call: TRBJ1-1
cdr3_nt: TGTGCCAGCAGCCCCGGGACAATCGTCACTGAAGCTTTCTTT
cdr3_aa: CASSPGTIVTEAFF

v_call: TRBV28
clone_size: NA
d_call: NA
j_call: TRBJ1-5
cdr3_nt: TGTGCCAGCAGTTTTCCCGGAGCGCAGCCCCAGCATTTT
cdr3_aa: CASSFPGAQPQHF

v_call: TRBV6-4
clone_size: few
d_call: NA
j_call: TRBJ2-3
cdr3_nt: TGTGCCAGCAGTGAGGAGGACTCGACAGATACGCAGTATTTT
cdr3_aa: CASSEEDSTDTQYF

v_call: TRBV5-1
clone_size: NA
d_call: NA
j_call: TRBJ1-6
cdr3_nt: TGCGCCAGCAGCTTGGTTGCAGGAGGTAATTCACCCCTCCACTTT
cdr3_aa: CASSLVAGGNSPLHF

v_call: TRBV18
clone_size: NA
d_call: NA
j_call: TRBJ2-7
cdr3_nt: TGTGCCAGCTCACCGGGCGAGAGCTCCTACGAGCAGTACTTC
cdr3_aa: CASSPGESSYEQYF

v_call: TRBV30
clone_size: NA
d_call: NA
j_call: TRBJ1-4
cdr3_nt: TGTGCCTGGAGTGCGGGGTATGATAGTGAAAAACTGTTTTTT
cdr3_aa: CAWSAGYDSEKLFF

v_call: TRBV7-2
clone_size: NA
d_call: TRBD2
j_call: TRBJ2-7
cdr3_nt: TGTGCCAGCAGCTTAGAGGCTAGCGGGGGGGCCTTTAGCTACGAGCAGTACTTC
cdr3_aa: CASSLEASGGAFSYEQYF

v_call: TRBV5-1
clone_size: NA
d_call: NA
j_call: TRBJ1-4
cdr3_nt: TGCGCCAGCAGCTCCGTCGGGGCAACTAATGAAAAACTGTTTTTT
cdr3_aa: CASSSVGATNEKLFF

v_call: TRBV6-5
clone_size: NA
d_call: TRBD1
j_call: TRBJ1-6
cdr3_nt: TGTGCCAGCAGTTACTCCCAGGGGGCCGCTAATTCACCCCTCCACTTT
cdr3_aa: CASSYSQGAANSPLHF

v_call: TRBV5-1
clone_size: NA
d_call: NA
j_call: TRBJ1-3
cdr3_nt: TGCGCCAGCAGCTTGGACAGGAGTTCTGGAAACACCATATATTTT
cdr3_aa: CASSLDRSSGNTIYF

v_call: TRBV5-1
clone_size: NA
d_call: TRBD1
j_call: TRBJ1-1
cdr3_nt: TGCGCCAGCAGCATAACAGGGGACGTCGCAGCTTTCTTT
cdr3_aa: CASSITGDVAAFF